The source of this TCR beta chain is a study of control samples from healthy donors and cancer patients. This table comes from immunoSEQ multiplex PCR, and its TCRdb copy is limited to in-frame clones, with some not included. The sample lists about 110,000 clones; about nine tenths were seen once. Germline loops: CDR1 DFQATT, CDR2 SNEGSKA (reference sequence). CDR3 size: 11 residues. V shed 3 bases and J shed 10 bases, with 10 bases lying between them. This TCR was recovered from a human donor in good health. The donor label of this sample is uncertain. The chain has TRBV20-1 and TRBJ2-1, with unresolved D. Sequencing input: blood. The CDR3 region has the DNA TGCAGTGCTAGGGAAGGGTACGAGCAGTTCTTC. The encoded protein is CSAREGYEQFF.